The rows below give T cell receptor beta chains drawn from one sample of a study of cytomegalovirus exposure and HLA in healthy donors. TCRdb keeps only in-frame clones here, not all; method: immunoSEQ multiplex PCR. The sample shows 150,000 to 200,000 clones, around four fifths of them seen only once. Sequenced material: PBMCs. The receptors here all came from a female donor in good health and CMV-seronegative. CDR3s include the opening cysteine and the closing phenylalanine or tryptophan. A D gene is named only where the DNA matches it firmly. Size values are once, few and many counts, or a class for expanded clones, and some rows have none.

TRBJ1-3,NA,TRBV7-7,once,TGTGCCAGCAGCTCCTCGGCGGGCTCTGGAAACACCATATATTTT,CASSSSAGSGNTIYF
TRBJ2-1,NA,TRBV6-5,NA,TGTGCCAGCAGTTATACCCGGGACTCCTACAATGAGCAGTTCTTC,CASSYTRDSYNEQFF
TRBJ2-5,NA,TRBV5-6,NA,TGTGCCAGCAGCTTGTTATCGGGGGTCAGGGAGACCCAGTACTTC,CASSLLSGVRETQYF
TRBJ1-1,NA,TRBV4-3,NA,TGCGCCAGCAGCCAAGGTCGGGGGACTGAAGCTTTCTTT,CASSQGRGTEAFF
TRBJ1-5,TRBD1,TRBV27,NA,TGTGCCAGCAGATCACAGGGGGCCAATCAGCCCCAGCATTTT,CASRSQGANQPQHF
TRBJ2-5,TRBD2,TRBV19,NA,TGTGCCAGTAGTATGGGGGGAGGGGAGACCCAGTACTTC,CASSMGGGETQYF
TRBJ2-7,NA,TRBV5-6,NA,TGTGCCAGCAGCTTGGGTGGGAGCTCCTACGAGCAGTACTTC,CASSLGGSSYEQYF
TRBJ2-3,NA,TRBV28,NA,NA,CASILAGASTDTQYF
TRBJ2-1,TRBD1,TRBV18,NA,TGTGCCAGCTCACCAGGGACAGGGGCCAATGAGCAGTTCTTC,CASSPGTGANEQFF
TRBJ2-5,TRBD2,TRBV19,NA,TGTGCCAGTAGTATAAGACTAGCGGGGACTCAAGAGACCCAGTACTTC,CASSIRLAGTQETQYF
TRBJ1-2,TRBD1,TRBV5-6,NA,TGTGCCAGCAGCTTAGACAGGGCCCCGCTATCCCGCTATGGCTACACCTTC,CASSLDRAPLSRYGYTF
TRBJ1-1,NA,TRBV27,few,TGTGCCAGCAGTCACGTTCGCAGGACTTTAGTCACTGAAGCTTTCTTT,CASSHVRRTLVTEAFF
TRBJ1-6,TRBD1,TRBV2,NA,TGTGCCAGCAGTGAAGTCAGGGACAGCTCACCCCTCCACTTT,CASSEVRDSSPLHF
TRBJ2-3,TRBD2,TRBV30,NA,TGTGCCTGGAGGCAAGCGGGGGACACAGATACGCAGTATTTT,CAWRQAGDTDTQYF
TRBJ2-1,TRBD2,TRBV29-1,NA,TGCAGCGCTGGGACTAGCGCCTACAATGAGCAGTTCTTC,CSAGTSAYNEQFF
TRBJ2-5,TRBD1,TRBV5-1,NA,TGCGCCAGCAGCTTAGGGGACAGCCCCTTAAAAGAGACCCAGTACTTC,CASSLGDSPLKETQYF
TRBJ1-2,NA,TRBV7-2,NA,TGTGCCAGCAGCTTAGCGCTGATGACAGGAACCTATGGCTACACCTTC,CASSLALMTGTYGYTF
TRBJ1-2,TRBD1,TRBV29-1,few,TGCAGCGTTGTAGGGGGCGCCTATGGCTACACCTTC,CSVVGGAYGYTF
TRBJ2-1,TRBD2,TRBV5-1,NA,TGCGCCAGCAGCTTTGATCTAGCGGGAGGTGGGAATGAGCAGTTCTTC,CASSFDLAGGGNEQFF
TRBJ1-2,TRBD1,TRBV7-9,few,TGTGCCAGCAGCCCTCGGGAGGGGGCGGGCTATGGCTACACCTTC,CASSPREGAGYGYTF
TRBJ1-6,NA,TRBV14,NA,TGTGCCAGCAGCCAAGGGCTTTCACCCCTCCACTTT,CASSQGLSPLHF
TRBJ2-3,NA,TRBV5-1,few,TGCGCCAGCAGCTTGTTGTCAGGTTTTGCAGATACGCAGTATTTT,CASSLLSGFADTQYF
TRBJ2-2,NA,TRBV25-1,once,TGTGCCAGCAGTGACCCCAGGCGGGGGCGCACCGGGGAGCTGTTTTTT,CASSDPRRGRTGELFF
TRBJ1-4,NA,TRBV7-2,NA,TGTGCCAGCAGCTTAGAAAGACCCCAGGGGCGGGAAAAACTGTTTTTT,CASSLERPQGREKLFF
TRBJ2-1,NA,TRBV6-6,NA,TGTGCCAGCAGTCCCCCGGGCGGGGGCGCTTACAATGAGCAGTTCTTC,CASSPPGGGAYNEQFF
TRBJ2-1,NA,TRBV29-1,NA,TGCAGCGCCCGGACACTAAACCACAATGAGCAGTTCTTC,CSARTLNHNEQFF
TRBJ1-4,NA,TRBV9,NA,TGTGCCAGCAGCCCCGTCGCTCCGGGGGATAATGAAAAACTGTTTTTT,CASSPVAPGDNEKLFF
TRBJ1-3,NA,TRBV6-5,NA,TGTGCCAGCAGATTGGGACAAACGGGTGGAAACACCATATATTTT,CASRLGQTGGNTIYF
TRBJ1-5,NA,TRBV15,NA,TGTGCCACCAGCAGCCTTTATACAGGGAAAGGGAGTCAGCCCCAGCATTTT,CATSSLYTGKGSQPQHF
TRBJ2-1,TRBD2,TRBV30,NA,TGTGCCTGGAATATGGGACTAGAGTACAATGAGCAGTTCTTC,CAWNMGLEYNEQFF
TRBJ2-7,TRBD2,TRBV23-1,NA,TGCGCCAGCAGTGTCACGGGGAGAGCGGGGGGGCAGGTATCCTACGAGCAGTACTTC,CASSVTGRAGGQVSYEQYF
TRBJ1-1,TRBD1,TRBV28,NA,TGTGCCAGCAGTCTTATCAGGGGGAGCACTGAAGCTTTCTTT,CASSLIRGSTEAFF
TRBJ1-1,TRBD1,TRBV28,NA,TGTGCCAGCAAAGGGGGCAGCCGTGAAGCTTTCTTT,CASKGGSREAFF
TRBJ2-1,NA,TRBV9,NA,TGTGCCAGCAGCGAGGAGGACGGGAATGAGCAGTTCTTC,CASSEEDGNEQFF
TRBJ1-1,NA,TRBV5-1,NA,TGCGCCAGCAGCTTGCAGAACACTGAAGCTTTCTTT,CASSLQNTEAFF
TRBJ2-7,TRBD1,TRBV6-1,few,TGTGCCAGCAGTGAAGATGACAGGGGGCTCCCAAGAGAAGAGCAGTACTTC,CASSEDDRGLPREEQYF
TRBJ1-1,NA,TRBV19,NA,TGTGCCAGTAGTATCGGCAGGGGGAACACTGAAGCTTTCTTT,CASSIGRGNTEAFF
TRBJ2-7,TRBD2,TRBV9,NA,TGTGCCAGCAGCCCTAGGAACGGGCGGGGGGCCTACGAGCAGTACTTC,CASSPRNGRGAYEQYF
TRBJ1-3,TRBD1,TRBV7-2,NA,TGTGCCAGCAGCTTAGCGGGGACAGGCAGGAACACCATATATTTT,CASSLAGTGRNTIYF
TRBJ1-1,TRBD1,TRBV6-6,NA,TGTGCCAGCAGTTACTCGGGACAGGGGGTGACTGAAGAGACTTTCTTT,CASSYSGQGVTEETFF
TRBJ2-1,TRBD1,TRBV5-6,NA,TGTGCCAGCACCAGCTTGTTCACAGGGGCGTCCTACAATGAGCAGTTCTTC,CASTSLFTGASYNEQFF
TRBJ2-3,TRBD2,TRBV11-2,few,TGTGCCAGCAGCTTCTGGCTAGCGGGGGTCACAGATACGCAGTATTTT,CASSFWLAGVTDTQYF
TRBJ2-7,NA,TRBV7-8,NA,TGTGCCAGCAGCTTAACGGGGGCCTACGAGCAGTACTTC,CASSLTGAYEQYF
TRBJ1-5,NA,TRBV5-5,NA,TGTGCCAGCAGCCTAACGGACAAAGGGCTCAATCAGCCCCAGCATTTT,CASSLTDKGLNQPQHF